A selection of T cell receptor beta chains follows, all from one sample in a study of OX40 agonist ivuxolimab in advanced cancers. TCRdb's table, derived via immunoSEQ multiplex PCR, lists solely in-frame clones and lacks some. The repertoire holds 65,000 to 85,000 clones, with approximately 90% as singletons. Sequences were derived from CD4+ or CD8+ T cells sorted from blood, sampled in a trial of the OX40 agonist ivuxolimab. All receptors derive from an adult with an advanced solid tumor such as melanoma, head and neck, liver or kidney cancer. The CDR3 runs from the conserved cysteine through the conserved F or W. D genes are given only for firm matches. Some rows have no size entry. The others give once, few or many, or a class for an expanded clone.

CASSLPSGGAGGITQYF,TGTGCCAGCAGCTTGCCTAGCGGGGGGGCCGGTGGAATAACGCAGTATTTT,TRBV7-9,TRBJ2-3,TRBD2,once
CASSQSVGAEAFF,TGCGCCAGCAGTCAGTCAGTCGGAGCTGAAGCTTTCTTT,TRBV23-1,TRBJ1-1,-,-
CASSPGQGGTEAFF,TGTGCCAGTAGCCCGGGACAGGGGGGGACTGAAGCTTTCTTT,TRBV19,TRBJ1-1,TRBD1,once
CASSPDRGLDTNEKLFF,TGCGCCAGCAGCCCTGACAGGGGATTAGATACTAATGAAAAACTGTTTTTT,TRBV5-1,TRBJ1-4,TRBD1,-
CASSFGGEQYF,TGTGCCAGCAGCTTCGGTGGCGAGCAGTACTTC,TRBV11-2,TRBJ2-7,-,once
CASSAGGGNNQPQHF,TGTGCCAGCAGCGCTGGGGGGGGGAACAATCAGCCCCAGCATTTT,TRBV9,TRBJ1-5,-,-
CAIRGTGDDTQYF,TGTGCCATCCGCGGAACGGGGGATGATACGCAGTATTTT,TRBV7-3,TRBJ2-3,-,-
CASSPYSGESTDTQYF,TGTGCCAGCAGTCCCTATAGCGGGGAATCCACAGATACGCAGTATTTT,TRBV27,TRBJ2-3,TRBD2,-
CASSVGDNYGYTF,TGTGCCAGCAGCGTGGGGGATAACTATGGCTACACCTTC,TRBV7-6,TRBJ1-2,-,-
CASSPGESLNTEAFF,TGTGCCAGCAGCCCCGGGGAGTCTTTGAACACTGAAGCTTTCTTT,TRBV7-9,TRBJ1-1,-,-
CASSIGTGDSYNEQFF,TGTGCCAGTAGTATAGGGACAGGGGACTCCTACAATGAGCAGTTCTTC,TRBV19,TRBJ2-1,TRBD1,-
CSVERTGGLRTEAFF,TGCAGCGTTGAAAGGACAGGGGGCCTCAGGACTGAAGCTTTCTTT,TRBV29-1,TRBJ1-1,TRBD1,-
CASSSQGLGLGANVLTF,TGTGCCAGCAGCTCCCAAGGTTTGGGTCTCGGGGCCAACGTCCTGACTTTC,TRBV7-9,TRBJ2-6,-,-
CASSYPQNTEAFF,TGTGCCAGCAGTTACCCCCAGAACACTGAAGCTTTCTTT,TRBV6-5,TRBJ1-1,-,-
CASSLDEQGSSDTQYF,TGTGCCAGCAGCTTAGATGAACAGGGTAGTTCAGATACGCAGTATTTT,TRBV7-6,TRBJ2-3,-,-
CASSPGQRGETQYF,TGCGCCAGCAGCCCGGGACAGAGAGGAGAGACCCAGTACTTC,TRBV4-1,TRBJ2-5,TRBD1,-
CASSYLRDSQETQYF,TGTGCCAGCAGTTACTTACGGGACAGCCAAGAGACCCAGTACTTC,TRBV6-5,TRBJ2-5,TRBD1,-
CASSLTGDQEADTQYF,TGTGCCAGCAGCTTAACCGGGGACCAAGAGGCAGATACGCAGTATTTT,TRBV7-3,TRBJ2-3,-,-
CASSLVAGGTGELFF,TGTGCCAGCAGCTTAGTTGCGGGGGGCACCGGGGAGCTGTTTTTT,TRBV7-3,TRBJ2-2,TRBD2,-
CASSQSVGTGYIPGEVYNEQFF,TGCGCCAGCAGCCAAAGTGTGGGTACAGGATATATCCCGGGGGAAGTCTACAATGAGCAGTTCTTC,TRBV4-3,TRBJ2-1,-,-
CASSPPSRDTGELFF,TGCGCCAGCAGCCCCCCCTCCAGGGACACCGGGGAGCTGTTTTTT,TRBV5-1,TRBJ2-2,-,-
CASSDSAGGVTEAFF,TGTGCCAGCAGTGACTCGGCCGGGGGGGTCACTGAAGCTTTCTTT,TRBV6-4,TRBJ1-1,-,medium-sized
CATTITGGDSPLHF,TGTGCCACCACAATAACAGGGGGCGATTCACCCCTCCACTTT,TRBV27,TRBJ1-6,TRBD1,-
CASSLSRVHGYTF,TGTGCCAGCAGTTTATCCCGGGTCCATGGCTACACCTTC,TRBV27,TRBJ1-2,-,few
CASSLANRGNTEAFF,TGTGCCAGCAGCTTGGCCAACAGGGGGAACACTGAAGCTTTCTTT,TRBV5-6,TRBJ1-1,TRBD1,-
CASSPRTGGDEQFF,TGTGCCAGCAGCCCTCGGACAGGGGGCGATGAGCAGTTCTTC,TRBV7-9,TRBJ2-1,TRBD1,-
CASSLSMGLVEGAFF,TGTGCCAGCAGTTTATCGATGGGACTTGTTGAAGGAGCTTTCTTT,TRBV27,TRBJ1-1,-,-
CASSPGVGGTKVMNTEAFF,TGTGCCAGCTCTCCGGGGGTCGGGGGCACGAAAGTCATGAACACTGAAGCTTTCTTT,TRBV19,TRBJ1-1,-,-
CASSPDSEGNTIYF,TGTGCCAGCAGCCCGGACAGCGAAGGAAACACCATATATTTT,TRBV11-2,TRBJ1-3,-,-
CASSTGGANTEAFF,TGTGCCAGCAGCACCGGAGGGGCGAACACTGAAGCTTTCTTT,TRBV9,TRBJ1-1,-,-
CASSLVRGDEQYF,TGTGCCAGCAGCTTGGTGAGGGGCGACGAGCAGTACTTC,TRBV5-5,TRBJ2-7,-,-
CASSVPPSGVETQYF,TGTGCCAGCAGTGTCCCCCCTAGCGGGGTAGAGACCCAGTACTTC,TRBV2,TRBJ2-5,TRBD2,-
CASSVGGLGPQHF,TGTGCCAGCAGCGTAGGGGGCCTGGGGCCCCAGCATTTT,TRBV9,TRBJ1-5,-,-
CASSVWQTYEQYF,TGTGCCAGCAGTGTATGGCAGACCTACGAGCAGTACTTC,TRBV2,TRBJ2-7,-,-
CASSYYSSYEQYF,TGTGCCAGCAGCTATTATAGTAGCTACGAGCAGTACTTC,TRBV7-8,TRBJ2-7,-,-
CASSVGASGGLTDTQYF,TGTGCCAGCAGCGTAGGGGCTAGCGGGGGACTCACAGATACGCAGTATTTT,TRBV9,TRBJ2-3,TRBD2,-
CSVEGVAGYNEQFF,TGCAGCGTTGAAGGGGTAGCGGGGTACAATGAGCAGTTCTTC,TRBV29-1,TRBJ2-1,TRBD2,-